These 2 T cell receptor beta chains came from one sample sequenced in a study of technical replicates of blood from several donors. Data came from immunoSEQ multiplex PCR; TCRdb stores just in-frame clones and leaves some out. Of tens of thousands of clones in the sample, roughly 98% were seen once. Sequenced sample: T cells isolated from PBMCs. All receptors come from a human donor in good health.

This chain uses TRBV28 with TRBJ1-5; D is possibly TRBD1 (6 bases). The CDR3 sequence is 18 residues long. Trimming took off 4 bases at V and 5 bases at J, with 24 bases between the two ends. CDR1 and CDR2 (germline): MDHEN, SYDVKM. The CDR3 loop reads CASSSKYNRDRRDQPQHF. Here the CDR3 DNA reads TGTGCCAGCAGTTCAAAATACAACAGGGACCGTAGGGATCAGCCCCAGCATTTT.

This rearrangement joins TRBV10-3 to TRBJ2-2; TRBD1 matches at 9 bases. Germline lookup yields CDR1 ENHRY and CDR2 SYGVKD. Trimming cost V 8 bases and J 3 bases; bases outside gene matches: 4. This CDR3 has 14 amino acids. CDR3 residues: CAIRRTGDTGELFF. Here the CDR3 DNA reads TGTGCCATCCGACGGACAGGGGACACCGGGGAGCTGTTTTTT.